This T cell receptor (beta chain) was sequenced during a study of blood T cell repertoires in COVID-19. About the research overall: Both acute and convalescent COVID-19 samples were obtained from the United States, Italy and Spain. The analysed material was cDNA or gDNA that came from T cells, B-cell-depleted T cells, or PBMCs.

Original analysis: Estimates of nucleated cell counts were drawn from the amplification of reference gene primers. The protocol was immunoSEQ multiplex PCR, while the TCRdb copy is restricted to in-frame clones and leaves out a portion. The V and J calls and the clone size are those of that table, but D and trimming were determined from the DNA. The table lists more than 150,000 clones, 90% to 95% of them singletons, with 0.5% to 0.55% in the top ten. Trimming stripped 3 bases from V and 4 bases from J, with 6 bases between. Germline lookup yields CDR1 MDHEN and CDR2 SYDVKM. The CDR3 runs to 12 residues.

The J gene is TRBJ1-1, the V gene TRBV28; D not resolved. The sequencing input was peripheral blood. This clonotype was obtained from a man in his fifties or sixties with acute or convalescent COVID-19. CDR3 sequence reads: CASSLTFTEAFF. The CDR3, as DNA: TGTGCCAGCAGTTTGACTTTCACTGAAGCTTTCTTT.